Below, one T cell receptor (beta chain) is given with its context. The CDR3 contains 13 residues. V lost 5 bases, J lost 9 bases, and 6 bases stayed unmatched. From germline, CDR1 is MNHNY and CDR2 SVGAGI (reference sequence). Original processing notes: Nucleated cell number was recorded as an estimate derived from reference gene primer amplification. The method was immunoSEQ multiplex PCR; TCRdb's version includes in-frame clones alone and lacks a portion of them. That table gives V, J and clone size, and the DNA gave D and trimming. Of about 73,000 clones listed, around nine tenths are singletons. The data belong to a study of blood T cell repertoires in COVID-19. Study as a whole: COVID-19 samples, acute and convalescent, were from the United States, Italy and Spain. From T cells, B-cell-depleted T cells, or PBMCs came the material, which was cDNA or gDNA.

The chain links TRBV6-6 to TRBJ2-3; 9 bases map to TRBD1. Sequencing used peripheral blood. The TCR comes from a woman aged 18 to 35 with acute or convalescent COVID-19. The CDR3 sequence is CASSRGQGWTQYF. CDR3 sequence (DNA): TGTGCCAGCAGTCGGGGACAGGGTTGGACGCAGTATTTT.